This TCR beta chain is from a study of cytomegalovirus exposure and HLA in healthy donors. This clone was detected only a few times. The antigen remains unidentified. Using immunoSEQ multiplex PCR, the repertoire was profiled, and TCRdb retains in-frame clones only, with some absent. The profile shows some 150,000 clones, around nine tenths of them singletons. Broader study findings: As was reported, the classifier diagnosed cytomegalovirus status with high specificity and sensitivity. Testing in vitro showed a few CMV-associated chains specific for CMV antigens.

Germline lookup yields CDR1 ENHRY and CDR2 SYGVKD. The CDR3 runs to 14 residues. V was pared by 7 bases and J by 1 base, with 11 bases between. The sample was PBMCs. This chain connects TRBV10-3 to TRBJ2-1; D is perhaps TRBD2 (6 bases). The TCR sequence derives from a woman under 30 in good health and CMV-seropositive. The CDR3, as DNA: TGTGCCATCAACCCGGGAGTGTCCTACAATGAGCAGTTCTTC. It codes for CAINPGVSYNEQFF.